Detailed here is one T cell receptor (beta chain). Data came from immunoSEQ multiplex PCR; TCRdb stores just in-frame clones and leaves some out. The table records 270,000 or so clones, approximately 84% of them present only once. The data derive from a study of blood T cell repertoires in COVID-19. V lost 0 bases, J lost 10 bases, and 8 bases lay in between. This CDR3 contains 12 residues. The V gene's germline CDR1 is SGHVS and CDR2 FNYEAQ. Sample: peripheral blood. The sequence was collected from a human donor in a cohort sampled during active COVID-19. This chain links TRBV7-6 with TRBJ2-3; no reliable D call. The CDR3 DNA reads as TGTGCCAGCAGCTTAGCTGGCCCACCGCAGTATTTT. Residues: CASSLAGPPQYF.